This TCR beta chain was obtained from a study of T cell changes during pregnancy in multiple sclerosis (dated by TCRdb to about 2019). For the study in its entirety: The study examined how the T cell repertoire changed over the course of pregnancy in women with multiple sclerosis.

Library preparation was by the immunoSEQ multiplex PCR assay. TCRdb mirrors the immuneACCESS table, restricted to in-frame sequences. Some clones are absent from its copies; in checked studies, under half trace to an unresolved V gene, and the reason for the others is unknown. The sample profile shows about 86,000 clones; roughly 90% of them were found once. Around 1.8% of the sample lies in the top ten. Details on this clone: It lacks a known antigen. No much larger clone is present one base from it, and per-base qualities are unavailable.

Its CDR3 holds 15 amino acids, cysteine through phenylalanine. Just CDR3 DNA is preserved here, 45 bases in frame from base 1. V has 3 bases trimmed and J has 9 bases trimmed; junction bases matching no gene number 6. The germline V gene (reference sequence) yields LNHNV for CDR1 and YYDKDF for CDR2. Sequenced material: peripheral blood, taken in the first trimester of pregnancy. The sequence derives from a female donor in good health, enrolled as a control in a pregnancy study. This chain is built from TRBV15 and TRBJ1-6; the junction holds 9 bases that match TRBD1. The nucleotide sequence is TGTGCCACCAGCAGGGCGGGACAGGGCCCTTCACCCCTCCACTTT. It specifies CATSRAGQGPSPLHF.